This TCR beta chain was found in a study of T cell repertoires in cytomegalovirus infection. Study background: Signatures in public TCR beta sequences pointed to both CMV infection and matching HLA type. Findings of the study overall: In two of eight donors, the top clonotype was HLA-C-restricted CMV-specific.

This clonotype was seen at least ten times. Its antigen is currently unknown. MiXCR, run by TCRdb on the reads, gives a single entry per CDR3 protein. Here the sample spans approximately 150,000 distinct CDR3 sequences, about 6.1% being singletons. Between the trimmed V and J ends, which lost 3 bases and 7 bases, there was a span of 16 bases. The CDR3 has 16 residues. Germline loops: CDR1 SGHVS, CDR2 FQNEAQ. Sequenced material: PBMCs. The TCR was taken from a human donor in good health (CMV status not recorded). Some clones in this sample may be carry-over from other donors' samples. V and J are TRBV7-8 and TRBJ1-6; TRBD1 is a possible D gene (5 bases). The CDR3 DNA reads TGTGCCAGCAGCTTTGGGGCTAGGACGGCCAATTCACCCCTCCACTTT. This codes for CASSFGARTANSPLHF.